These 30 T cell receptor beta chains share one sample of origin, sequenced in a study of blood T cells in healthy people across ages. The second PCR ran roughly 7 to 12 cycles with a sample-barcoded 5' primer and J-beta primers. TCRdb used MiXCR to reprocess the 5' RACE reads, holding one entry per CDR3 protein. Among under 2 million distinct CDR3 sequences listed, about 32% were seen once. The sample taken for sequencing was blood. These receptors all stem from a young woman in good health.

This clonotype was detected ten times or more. Here the CDR3 DNA reads TGCAGTGCCGCTAGAGTGGGGGGGAAGTACCAAGAGACCCAGTACTTC. Translation: CSAARVGGKYQETQYF. The rearrangement joins TRBV20-1 to TRBJ2-5; 7 bases align to TRBD2. Per the germline V gene, CDR1 is DFQATT and CDR2 is SNEGSKA (reference sequence). The CDR3 is made up of 16 amino acids. The V and J ends lost 6 bases and 0 bases, in that order; junction bases with no gene match: 13.

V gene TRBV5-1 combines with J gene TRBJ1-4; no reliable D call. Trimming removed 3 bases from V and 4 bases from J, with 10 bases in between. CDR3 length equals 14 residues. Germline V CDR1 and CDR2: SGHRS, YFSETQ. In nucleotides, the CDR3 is TGCGCCAGCAGCTCGTCAGACCTTAATGAAAAACTGTTTTTT. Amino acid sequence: CASSSSDLNEKLFF.

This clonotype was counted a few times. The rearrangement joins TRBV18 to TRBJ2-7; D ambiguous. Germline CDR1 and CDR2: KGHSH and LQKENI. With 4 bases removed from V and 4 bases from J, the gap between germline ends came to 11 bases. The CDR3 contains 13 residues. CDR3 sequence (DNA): TGTGCCAGCTCACTCGAACAACAATACGAGCAGTACTTC. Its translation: CASSLEQQYEQYF. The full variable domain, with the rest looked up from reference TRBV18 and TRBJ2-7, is NAGVMQNPRHLVRRRGQEARLRCSPMKGHSHVYWYRQLPEEGLKFMVYLQKENIIDESGMPKERFSAEFPKEGPSILRIQQVVRGDSAAYFCASSLEQQYEQYFGPGTRLTVT.

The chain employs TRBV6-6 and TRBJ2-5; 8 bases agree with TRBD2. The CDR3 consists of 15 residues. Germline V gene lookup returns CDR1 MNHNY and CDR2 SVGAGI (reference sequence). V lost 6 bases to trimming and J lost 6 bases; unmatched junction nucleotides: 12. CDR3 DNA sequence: TGTGCCAGCAGCTCCCCGGAGCGGGGGCGAAAGACCCAGTACTTC. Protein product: CASSSPERGRKTQYF.

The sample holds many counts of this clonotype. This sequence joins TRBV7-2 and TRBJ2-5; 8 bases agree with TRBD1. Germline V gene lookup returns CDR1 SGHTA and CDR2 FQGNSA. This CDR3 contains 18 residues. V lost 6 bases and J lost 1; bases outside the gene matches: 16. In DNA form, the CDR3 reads TGTGCCAGCAGACCTCAGGGGGCGCTTCTCTTTGGCCAAGAGACCCAGTACTTC. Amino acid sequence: CASRPQGALLFGQETQYF.

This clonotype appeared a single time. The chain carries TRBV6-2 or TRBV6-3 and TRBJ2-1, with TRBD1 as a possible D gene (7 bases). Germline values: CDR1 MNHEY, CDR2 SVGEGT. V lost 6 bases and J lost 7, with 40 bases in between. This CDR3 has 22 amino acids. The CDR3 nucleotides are TGTGCCAGCAGCCGTGGGCAGGGGGGTTTTTTAGTTCCCCTTTCGTTTGGAAATGAGCAGTTCTTC. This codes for CASSRGQGGFLVPLSFGNEQFF.

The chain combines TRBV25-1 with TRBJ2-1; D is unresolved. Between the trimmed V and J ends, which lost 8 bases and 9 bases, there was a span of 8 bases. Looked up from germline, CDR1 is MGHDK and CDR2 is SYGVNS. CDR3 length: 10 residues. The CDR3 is CASGWGEQFF. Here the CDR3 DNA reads TGTGCCAGCGGGTGGGGTGAGCAGTTCTTC.

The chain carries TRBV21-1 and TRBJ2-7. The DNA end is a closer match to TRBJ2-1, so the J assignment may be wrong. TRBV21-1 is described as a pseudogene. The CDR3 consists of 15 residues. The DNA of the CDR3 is TGTGCCAGCAGCAATTGCAGCGTCCGCTCCTACGAGCAGTTCTTC. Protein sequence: CASSNCSVRSYEQFF.

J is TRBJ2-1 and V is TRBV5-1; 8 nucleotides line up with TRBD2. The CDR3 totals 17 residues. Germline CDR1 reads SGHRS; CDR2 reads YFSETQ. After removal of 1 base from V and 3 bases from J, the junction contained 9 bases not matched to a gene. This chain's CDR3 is CASSLQLAGFSYNEQFF. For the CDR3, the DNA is TGCGCCAGCAGCTTGCAATTAGCGGGATTCAGCTACAATGAGCAGTTCTTC.

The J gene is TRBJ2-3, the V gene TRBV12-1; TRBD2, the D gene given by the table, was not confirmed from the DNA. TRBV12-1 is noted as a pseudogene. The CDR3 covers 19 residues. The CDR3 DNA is TGTGCCAGCAGCTCCACCGGGACTAGCGGGAGAGGGAGAGCAGAAACGCAGTATTTT. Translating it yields CASSSTGTSGRGRAETQYF.

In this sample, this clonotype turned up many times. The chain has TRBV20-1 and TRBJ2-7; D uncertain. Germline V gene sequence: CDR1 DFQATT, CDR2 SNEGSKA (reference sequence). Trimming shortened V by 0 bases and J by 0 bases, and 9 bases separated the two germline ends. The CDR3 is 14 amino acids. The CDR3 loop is CSAREVGRSYEQYF. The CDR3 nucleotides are TGCAGTGCTAGAGAAGTGGGTCGCTCCTACGAGCAGTACTTC.

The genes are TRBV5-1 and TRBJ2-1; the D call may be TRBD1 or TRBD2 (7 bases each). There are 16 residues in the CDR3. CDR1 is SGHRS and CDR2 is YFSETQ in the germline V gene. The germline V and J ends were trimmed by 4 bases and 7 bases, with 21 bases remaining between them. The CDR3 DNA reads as TGCGCCAGCAGCCCTGGGGGCGCAGGGGGGGTGAATGAGCAGTTCTTC. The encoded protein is CASSPGGAGGVNEQFF.

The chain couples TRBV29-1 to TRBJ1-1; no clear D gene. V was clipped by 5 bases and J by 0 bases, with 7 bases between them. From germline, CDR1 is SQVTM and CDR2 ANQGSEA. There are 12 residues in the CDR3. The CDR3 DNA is TGCAGCGTTCTACACATGAACACTGAAGCTTTCTTT. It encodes CSVLHMNTEAFF.

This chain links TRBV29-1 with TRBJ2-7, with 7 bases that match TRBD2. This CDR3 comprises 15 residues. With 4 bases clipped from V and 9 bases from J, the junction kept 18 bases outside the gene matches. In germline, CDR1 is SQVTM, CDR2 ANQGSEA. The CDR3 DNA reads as TGCAGCGTTGCCCACGGGACGACTAGCAGGGACGTGCAGTACTTC. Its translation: CSVAHGTTSRDVQYF.

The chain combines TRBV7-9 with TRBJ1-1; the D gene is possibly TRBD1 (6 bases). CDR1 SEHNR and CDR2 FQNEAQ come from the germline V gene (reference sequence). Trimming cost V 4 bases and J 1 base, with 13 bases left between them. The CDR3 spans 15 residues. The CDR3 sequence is CASSSRARGNTEAFF. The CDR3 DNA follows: TGTGCCAGCAGCTCTAGGGCCAGGGGGAACACTGAAGCTTTCTTT.

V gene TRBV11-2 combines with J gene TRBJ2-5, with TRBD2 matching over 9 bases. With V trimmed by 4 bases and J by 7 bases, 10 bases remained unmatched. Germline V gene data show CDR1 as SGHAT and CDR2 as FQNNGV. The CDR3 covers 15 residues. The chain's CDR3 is CASSSLAGAGRTQYF. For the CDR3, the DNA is TGTGCCAGCAGCTCCTTAGCGGGAGCTGGAAGGACCCAGTACTTC.

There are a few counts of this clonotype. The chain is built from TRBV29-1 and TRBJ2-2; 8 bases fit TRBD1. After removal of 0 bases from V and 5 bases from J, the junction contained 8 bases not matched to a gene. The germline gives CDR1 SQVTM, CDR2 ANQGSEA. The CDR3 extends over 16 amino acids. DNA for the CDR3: TGCAGCGTTGAAGACGCAAGGACAGGGAGGACCGGGGAGCTGTTTTTT. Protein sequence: CSVEDARTGRTGELFF.

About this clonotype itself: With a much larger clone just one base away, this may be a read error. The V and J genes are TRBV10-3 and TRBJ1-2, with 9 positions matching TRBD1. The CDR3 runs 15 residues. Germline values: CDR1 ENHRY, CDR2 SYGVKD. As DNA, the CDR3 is TGTGCCGTCAGGATGGACAGGGGTTCGAACTATGGCTACACCTTC. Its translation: CAVRMDRGSNYGYTF.

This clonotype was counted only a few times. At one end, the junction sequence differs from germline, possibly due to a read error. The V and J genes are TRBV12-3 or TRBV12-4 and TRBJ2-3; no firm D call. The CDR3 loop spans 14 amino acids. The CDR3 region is CACRHRTYGDTQYF. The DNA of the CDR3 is TGTGCCTGCAGACATAGGACCTACGGAGATACGCAGTATTTT.

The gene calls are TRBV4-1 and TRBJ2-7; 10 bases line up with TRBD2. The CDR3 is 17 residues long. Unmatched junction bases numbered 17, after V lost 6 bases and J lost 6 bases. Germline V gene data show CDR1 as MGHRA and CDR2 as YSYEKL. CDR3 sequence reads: CASSQLSVLAGATEQYF. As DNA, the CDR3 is TGCGCCAGCAGTCAGCTTTCCGTTCTAGCGGGAGCAACCGAGCAGTACTTC.

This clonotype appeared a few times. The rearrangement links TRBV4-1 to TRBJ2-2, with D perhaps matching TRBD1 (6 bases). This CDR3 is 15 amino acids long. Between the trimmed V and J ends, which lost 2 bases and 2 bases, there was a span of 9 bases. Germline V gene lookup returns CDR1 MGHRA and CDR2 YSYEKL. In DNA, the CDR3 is TGCGCCAGCAGCCAAAGGGGGATTAACACCGGGGAGCTGTTTTTT. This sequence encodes CASSQRGINTGELFF.

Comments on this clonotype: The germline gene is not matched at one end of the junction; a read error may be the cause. The CDR3 DNA sequence: TGTGCCGGCAGCCAAGTTGGGGACGGAAAACTGTTTTTT. It yields the protein CAGSQVGDGKLFF. The V and J genes are TRBV3-1 and TRBJ1-4, with D maybe TRBD1 (5 bases). This CDR3 has 13 residues. The germline gives CDR1 LGHDT, CDR2 YNNKEL (reference sequence). Full variable domain (remainder filled in from reference TRBV3-1 and TRBJ1-4): DTAVSQTPKYLVTQMGNDKSIKCEQNLGHDTMYWYKQDSKKFLKIMFSYNNKELIINETVPNRFSPKSPDKAHLNLHINSLELGDSAVYFCAGSQVGDGKLFFGSGTQLSVL.

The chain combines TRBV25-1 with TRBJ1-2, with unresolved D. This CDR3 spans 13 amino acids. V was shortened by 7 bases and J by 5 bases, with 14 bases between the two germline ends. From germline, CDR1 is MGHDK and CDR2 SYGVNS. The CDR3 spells CASTLGEGYGYTF. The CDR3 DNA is TGTGCCAGCACCCTCGGGGAGGGTTATGGCTACACCTTC.

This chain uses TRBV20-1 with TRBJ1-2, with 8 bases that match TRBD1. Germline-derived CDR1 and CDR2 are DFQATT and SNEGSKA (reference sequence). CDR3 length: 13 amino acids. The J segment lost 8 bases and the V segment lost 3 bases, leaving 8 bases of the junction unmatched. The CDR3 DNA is TGCAGTGCTAGGACAGGGGATCTCCGGGGCTACACCTTC. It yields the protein CSARTGDLRGYTF.

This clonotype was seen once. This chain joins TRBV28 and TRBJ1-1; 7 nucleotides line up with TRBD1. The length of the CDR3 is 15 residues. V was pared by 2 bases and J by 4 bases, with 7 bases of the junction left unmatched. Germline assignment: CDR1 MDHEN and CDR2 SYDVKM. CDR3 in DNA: TGTGCCAGCAGTTTACCCCTGGCAGGGGGCACTGAAGCTTTCTTT. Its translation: CASSLPLAGGTEAFF.

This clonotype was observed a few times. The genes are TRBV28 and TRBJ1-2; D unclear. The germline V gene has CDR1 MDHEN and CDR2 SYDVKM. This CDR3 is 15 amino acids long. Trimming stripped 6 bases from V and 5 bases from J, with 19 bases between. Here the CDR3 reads CASSPLAGPLYGYTF. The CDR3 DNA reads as TGTGCCAGCAGCCCCCTGGCCGGCCCCCTTTATGGCTACACCTTC.

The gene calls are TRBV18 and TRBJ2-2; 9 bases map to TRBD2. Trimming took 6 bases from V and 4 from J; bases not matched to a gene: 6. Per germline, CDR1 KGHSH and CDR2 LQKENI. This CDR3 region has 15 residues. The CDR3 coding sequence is TGTGCCAGCTCTGAGGGACTAGCTTCCACCGGGGAGCTGTTTTTT. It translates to CASSEGLASTGELFF.

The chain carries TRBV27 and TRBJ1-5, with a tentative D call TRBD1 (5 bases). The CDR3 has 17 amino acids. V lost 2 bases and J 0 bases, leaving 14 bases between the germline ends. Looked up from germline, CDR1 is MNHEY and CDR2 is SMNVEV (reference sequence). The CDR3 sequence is CASSLRGSLYSNQPQHF. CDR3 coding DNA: TGTGCCAGCAGTTTAAGGGGCAGCCTTTATAGCAATCAGCCCCAGCATTTT.

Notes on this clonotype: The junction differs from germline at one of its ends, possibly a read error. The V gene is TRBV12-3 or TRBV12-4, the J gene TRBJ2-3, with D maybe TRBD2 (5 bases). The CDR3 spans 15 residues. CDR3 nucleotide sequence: TGTGCCAGCAGAATTACGAGCGGAGACACAGATATGCAGTATTTT. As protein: CASRITSGDTDMQYF.

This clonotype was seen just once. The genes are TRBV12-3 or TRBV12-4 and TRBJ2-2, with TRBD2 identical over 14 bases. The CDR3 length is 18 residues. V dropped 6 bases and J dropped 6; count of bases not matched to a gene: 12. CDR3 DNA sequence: TGTGCCAGCAGCCAGTTGGGACTAGCGGGGGCCCTATCCGGGGAGCTGTTTTTT. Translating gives CASSQLGLAGALSGELFF.